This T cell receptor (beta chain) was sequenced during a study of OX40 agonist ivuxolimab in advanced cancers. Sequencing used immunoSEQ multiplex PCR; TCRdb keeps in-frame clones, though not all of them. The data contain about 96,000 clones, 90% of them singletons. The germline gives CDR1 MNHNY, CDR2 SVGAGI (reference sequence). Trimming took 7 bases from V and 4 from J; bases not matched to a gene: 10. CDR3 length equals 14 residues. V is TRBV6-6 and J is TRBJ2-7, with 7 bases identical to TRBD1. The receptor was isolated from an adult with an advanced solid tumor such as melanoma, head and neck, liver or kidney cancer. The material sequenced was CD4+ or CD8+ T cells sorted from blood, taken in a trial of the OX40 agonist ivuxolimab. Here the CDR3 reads CASTPTGETYEQYF. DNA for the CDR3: TGTGCCAGCACCCCAACAGGGGAAACTTACGAGCAGTACTTC.